Shown below are 2 T cell receptor beta chains from a single sample sequenced in a study of CXCR3-negative and CXCR3-positive naive CD8 T cells. The authors made the TRB cDNA libraries by 5' RACE using UMI labels. After re-calling the 5' RACE reads, TCRdb lists one entry per CDR3 protein, DNA absent. The ten most abundant clones cover approximately 22% of a sample with 56,000 or so distinct CDR3 sequences. The source material was memory CD8+ T cells from blood. Receptors were obtained from a human donor in good health. Some clones in this sample may be carry-over from other donors' samples.

The V and J genes are TRBV19 and TRBJ2-2; TCRdb's D call, TRBD1, is unchecked because there is no DNA. CDR3 length: 15 amino acids. The germline V gene encodes CDR1 LNHDA and CDR2 SQIVND (reference sequence). CDR3 sequence reads: CASSPPGADTGELFF. Drawing the rest from reference TRBV19 and TRBJ2-2, the complete variable domain is DGGITQSPKYLFRKEGQNVTLSCEQNLNHDAMYWYRQDPGQGLRLIYYSQIVNDFQKGDIAEGYSVSREKKESFPLTVTSAQKNPTAFYLCASSPPGADTGELFFGEGSRLTVL.

The chain employs TRBV20-1 and TRBJ2-7; absent DNA, TCRdb's TRBD2 call cannot be checked. The CDR3 length is 14 residues. CDR1 and CDR2 (germline): DFQATT, SNEGSKA (reference sequence). The CDR3 sequence: CSAHAVAGGYEQYF.